This T cell receptor (beta chain) was sequenced for a study of T cells after yellow fever vaccination (dated by TCRdb to about 2019). In the study overall: The SMART-Seq v4 Ultra Low Input RNA kit was used to prepare libraries from fractions with low cell numbers. Bulk TCR alpha and beta repertoires were sequenced longitudinally to track T-cell clones before and after primary and booster YFV17D yellow fever vaccination. Two healthy male donors, one aged 18 to 30 and one aged 30 to 40 years, were included in the cohort. Blood samples were taken at several timepoints before and after primary and secondary immunization, and bulk PBMC replicates and cell subsets were isolated. The paper as a whole reports these results and caveats: Most clones expanded after primary vaccination were re-detected after the booster (approximately 96% of CD4 and about nine tenths of CD8), suggesting broad memory maintenance. A small fraction of clonotypes showed up in both the CD4 and CD8 compartments, probably as a result of convergent recombination. The secondary T-cell response was found to be weaker but faster than the primary response, with a peak reached on day 5 rather than on day 15. Computational filtering was required because FACS-sorted repertoires could contain abundant contaminating clonotypes from the bulk population. Because the study included only a couple of donors, the extent to which the findings can be generalized is limited.

Note on this clonotype: Which antigen it targets is not known. No quality values exist for individual bases; no much larger clone is one base distant.

The CDR3, cysteine through phenylalanine, is 12 amino acids long. The retained sequence is limited to the CDR3, 36 bases, with the frame set at the first base. V is shortened by 7 bases, J by 7 bases, and the region joining them spans 14 bases. In the germline V gene, CDR1 corresponds to SQVTM and CDR2 to ANQGSEA. In the paper's terms, the treatment or condition label means: live attenuated yellow fever vaccine strain. At every blood-draw timepoint, two biological replicates of bulk PBMCs were collected. PBMCs were isolated from peripheral blood using a standard Ficoll-Paque protocol. TriZol was used to extract RNA from bulk PBMCs, CD4 and CD8 fractions, and dextramer-positive and dextramer-negative fractions. TCR cDNA was synthesized by 5'RACE template switching, which introduced a universal primer site and unique molecular identifiers. Priming of cDNA synthesis was performed from both the TCR alpha and TCR beta constant segments. Libraries were amplified in two PCR steps, with sample barcodes and sequencing adapters added in the second step. Sequencing of the libraries was done on either Illumina HiSeq 2500 (2x100 bp) or NovaSeq (2x150 bp). The published analysis was carried out like this. Reads were demultiplexed and collapsed into UMI consensus sequences with MIGEC, and V(D)J alignment was performed with MiXCR. Vaccine-responding clonotypes were identified with edgeR using replicate PBMC samples, with FDR below 0.01 and a log2 fold change above 5 up to day 15 being required. Each bulk clonotype received a CD4 or CD8 identity based on whether the sequenced CD4 or CD8 repertoire contained that clonotype at higher abundance. TCRdb reprocessing: public reads trimmed at Q25 with fastp, clones called with MiXCR, in-frame beta chains kept. Duplicate CDR3 protein sequences are folded into a single record with the most common DNA and genes. These V and J calls are TCRdb output, not the study's own analysis. The sample table holds 500,000 to 550,000 distinct CDR3 sequences, of which just over 20% were seen once. The ten biggest clones cover 16% of the sample.

This sequence was found in a man in his late teens or twenties who received the YFV17D yellow fever vaccine. Sequences were derived from PBMCs, sampled 21 days after the first yellow fever vaccination. In this chain, TRBV29-1 is recombined with TRBJ1-5; TRBD1 could be the D gene, as 5 bases match. The base sequence is TGCAGCGCCGGAGGGGAAGGACAGCCCCAGCATTTT. This codes for CSAGGEGQPQHF.